The 5 T cell receptor beta chains given below trace back to one sample, sequenced in a study of blood T cell repertoires in COVID-19. TCRdb keeps only in-frame clones here, not all; method: immunoSEQ multiplex PCR. The data hold around 44,000 clones, with about 90% observed a single time. Sequenced: peripheral blood. Receptors were obtained from a human donor in a cohort sampled during active COVID-19.

The rearrangement uses TRBV7-2 and TRBJ2-7; D is possibly TRBD1 (6 bases). Between the trimmed V and J ends, which lost 6 bases and 2 bases, there was a span of 14 bases. Germline CDR1 reads SGHTA; CDR2 reads FQGNSA. The CDR3 covers 14 residues. The DNA for the CDR3 is TGTGCCAGCAGGAACAGGGAGTTCCCCTACGAGCAGTACTTC. Translation gives CASRNREFPYEQYF.

V is TRBV2 and J is TRBJ2-5; 10 bases fit TRBD1. V dropped 9 bases and J dropped 2; count of bases not matched to a gene: 12. CDR3 size: 16 residues. Per germline, CDR1 SNHLY and CDR2 FYNNEI. The CDR3 DNA is TGTGCCAGTCGGGGGCCGGGACAGGGGTTACAAGAGACCCAGTACTTC. As protein: CASRGPGQGLQETQYF.

This clone was found once. This sequence joins TRBV24-1 and TRBJ2-1; 14 bases are shared with TRBD2. Germline V lookup: CDR1 KGHDR, CDR2 SFDVKD. V trimming: 4 bases; J trimming: 7 bases; junction bases outside the gene matches: 5. The CDR3 loop spans 16 amino acids. DNA for the CDR3: TGTGCCACCAGTGACCGACTAGCGGGGGGGCTTAATGAGCAGTTCTTC. Translation: CATSDRLAGGLNEQFF.

This sequence joins TRBV4-3 and TRBJ2-1; tentatively, D is TRBD1 (5 bases). The V gene's germline CDR1 is LGHNA and CDR2 YSLEER. The CDR3 length is 15 residues. Between the trimmed V and J ends, which lost 1 base and 0 bases, there was a span of 7 bases. CDR3 nucleotide sequence: TGCGCCAGCAGCCAAGGGGGCTTCTCCTACAATGAGCAGTTCTTC. Translated: CASSQGGFSYNEQFF.

The V and J genes are TRBV6-2 or TRBV6-3 and TRBJ1-2; D may be TRBD1 (6 bases). V was pared by 6 bases and J by 3 bases, with 11 bases between. In germline, CDR1 is MNHEY, CDR2 SVGEGT. This CDR3 contains 13 residues. The CDR3: CASSSTGYYGYTF. In DNA, the CDR3 is TGTGCCAGCAGCTCTACAGGGTACTATGGCTACACCTTC.